Listed below are T cell receptor beta chains from one sample, sequenced in a study of chemoradiotherapy in HPV16-positive cancers. Assay: immunoSEQ multiplex PCR; the TCRdb copy retains only in-frame clones and omits some. Of approximately 11,000 clones listed, roughly 89% were seen once; the top ten hold roughly 2.5%. The sample here was taken from a patient who underwent chemoradiotherapy. The source is a human donor with HPV-associated anogenital cancer. The CDR3 runs from the conserved cysteine through the conserved F or W. A D gene is named only where the DNA matches it firmly. Where a row states a size, it is once, few, many or the class of an expanded clone; other rows omit it.

D gene | clone size | J gene | V gene | CDR3 protein | CDR3 DNA
NA | NA | TRBJ2-2 | TRBV27 | CASSLGGPLTGELFF | TGTGCCAGCAGTTTGGGGGGGCCACTCACCGGGGAGCTGTTTTTT
NA | NA | TRBJ1-1 | TRBV27 | CASSLYPEGNTEAFF | TGTGCCAGCAGTCTATACCCAGAGGGGAACACTGAAGCTTTCTTT
NA | NA | TRBJ1-4 | TRBV11-2 | CASSLRFREKLFF | TGTGCCAGCAGCTTAAGGTTTCGGGAAAAACTGTTTTTT
TRBD2 | NA | TRBJ2-3 | TRBV29-1 | CSVEEAGGVAQYF | TGCAGCGTTGAAGAGGCGGGGGGGGTGGCGCAGTATTTT
NA | NA | TRBJ2-3 | TRBV5-1 | CASSYDGLGGDTQYF | TGCGCCAGCAGCTATGATGGACTAGGGGGCGATACGCAGTATTTT
TRBD2 | NA | TRBJ2-1 | TRBV7-8 | CASSLAGTSGTNEQFF | TGTGCCAGCAGCTTAGCTGGGACTAGCGGGACCAATGAGCAGTTCTTC
NA | few | TRBJ1-2 | TRBV6-1 | CASRQAGSYGYTF | TGTGCCAGCAGACAAGCGGGATCCTATGGCTACACCTTC
NA | NA | TRBJ1-2 | TRBV9 | CASSVTATDYGYTF | TGTGCCAGCAGCGTGACCGCGACGGATTATGGCTACACCTTC
NA | once | TRBJ2-7 | TRBV9 | CASSVGPVAEGEQYF | TGTGCCAGCAGCGTAGGGCCGGTCGCCGAGGGGGAGCAGTACTTC
NA | NA | TRBJ1-2 | TRBV9 | CASRGGYYGYTF | TGTGCCAGCAGAGGGGGGTACTATGGCTACACCTTC
NA | NA | TRBJ1-1 | TRBV28 | CASSPPAAQGTEAFF | TGTGCCAGCAGCCCCCCAGCGGCCCAGGGCACTGAAGCTTTCTTT
NA | NA | TRBJ2-3 | TRBV5-1 | CASSDPGTDTQYF | TGCGCCAGCAGCGATCCGGGCACAGATACGCAGTATTTT
NA | NA | TRBJ2-2 | TRBV27 | CASSGVGGELFF | TGTGCCAGTTCTGGGGTGGGCGGGGAGCTGTTTTTT
TRBD2 | NA | TRBJ2-2 | TRBV9 | CASSVVSLAGGAGELFF | TGTGCCAGCAGCGTAGTTTCACTAGCGGGAGGAGCCGGGGAGCTGTTTTTT
TRBD2 | NA | TRBJ2-1 | TRBV10-3 | CAISGDGAGESYNEQFF | TGTGCCATCTCAGGTGATGGTGCGGGAGAGTCCTACAATGAGCAGTTCTTC
NA | NA | TRBJ2-5 | TRBV30 | CACIKETQYF | TGTGCCTGCATCAAAGAGACCCAGTACTTC
NA | NA | TRBJ2-7 | TRBV2 | CASTPPSGRGYEQYF | TGTGCCAGCACCCCCCCCAGTGGGAGAGGGTACGAGCAGTACTTC
NA | NA | TRBJ1-5 | TRBV5-6 | CASSSEHRGNQPQHF | TGTGCCAGCAGCTCCGAGCACCGGGGGAATCAGCCCCAGCATTTT
TRBD1 | NA | TRBJ2-7 | TRBV4-1 | CASSQASDRSTYEQYF | TGCGCCAGCAGCCAAGCGTCGGACAGGTCCACCTACGAGCAGTACTTC
TRBD1 | NA | TRBJ1-5 | TRBV27 | CASSFTSGQGNQPQHF | TGTGCCAGCAGTTTTACCTCGGGACAGGGGAATCAGCCCCAGCATTTT
NA | once | TRBJ2-3 | TRBV7-6 | CASSLVADTQYF | TGTGCCAGCAGCTTAGTGGCAGATACGCAGTATTTT
NA | NA | TRBJ1-2 | TRBV29-1 | CSVEQNGYTF | TGCAGCGTTGAACAGAATGGCTACACCTTC
TRBD1 | NA | TRBJ2-5 | TRBV5-1 | CASSFTGAPKETQYF | TGCGCCAGCAGCTTTACAGGGGCCCCGAAAGAGACCCAGTACTTC
TRBD1 | NA | TRBJ2-6 | TRBV7-2 | CASTNRGADSGANVLTF | TGTGCCAGCACAAACAGGGGGGCCGACTCTGGGGCCAACGTCCTGACTTTC
NA | NA | TRBJ2-3 | TRBV11-3 | CASSLGGTDTQYF | TGTGCCAGCAGCTTAGGTGGCACAGATACGCAGTATTTT
NA | NA | TRBJ2-2 | TRBV6-5 | CASSSPLYTGELFF | TGTGCCAGCTCGAGTCCTCTCTACACCGGGGAGCTGTTTTTT
NA | NA | TRBJ2-3 | TRBV7-8 | CASSFTPLGTDTQYF | TGTGCCAGCAGCTTCACCCCACTCGGCACAGATACGCAGTATTTT
TRBD2 | NA | TRBJ2-1 | TRBV19 | CASNLAGGRNEQFF | TGTGCCAGCAATCTAGCGGGGGGGCGAAATGAGCAGTTCTTC
TRBD2 | NA | TRBJ2-3 | TRBV5-4 | CASSLRTSGSTDTQYF | TGTGCCAGCAGCCTCAGGACTAGCGGGAGCACAGATACGCAGTATTTT
NA | once | TRBJ2-1 | TRBV11-3 | CASSRSDEQFF | TGTGCCAGCAGCCGTAGTGATGAGCAGTTCTTC
NA | NA | TRBJ2-3 | TRBV7-2 | CASSFWGNTDTQYF | TGTGCCAGCAGCTTTTGGGGAAACACAGATACGCAGTATTTT
TRBD1 | once | TRBJ2-7 | TRBV4-1 | CASSQGGDRATYEQYF | TGCGCCAGCAGCCAAGGGGGAGACAGGGCCACCTACGAGCAGTACTTC
TRBD2 | NA | TRBJ2-3 | TRBV10-3 | CAISATSGGPTDTQYF | TGTGCCATCAGTGCAACTAGCGGGGGCCCCACAGATACGCAGTATTTT
TRBD2 | NA | TRBJ2-5 | TRBV9 | CASSAGTSGNQETQYF | TGTGCCAGCAGCGCGGGGACTAGCGGGAATCAAGAGACCCAGTACTTC
TRBD2 | NA | TRBJ2-7 | TRBV7-2 | CASSLDLAGGIYEQYF | TGTGCCAGCAGCTTAGATCTAGCGGGGGGGATTTACGAGCAGTACTTC
TRBD1 | NA | TRBJ2-1 | TRBV6-5 | CASSYQGQGYNEQFF | TGTGCCAGCAGTTACCAGGGACAGGGGTACAATGAGCAGTTCTTC
NA | NA | TRBJ2-7 | TRBV19 | CASNSQAPGEQYF | TGTGCCAGTAACTCCCAAGCCCCCGGCGAGCAGTACTTC
NA | NA | TRBJ1-4 | TRBV5-1 | CASSWDRNEKLFF | TGCGCCAGCAGTTGGGACCGGAATGAAAAACTGTTTTTT
NA | NA | TRBJ1-3 | TRBV4-1 | CASSQERRAGTGNTIYF | TGCGCCAGCAGCCAAGAAAGGAGGGCCGGTACTGGAAACACCATATATTTT
NA | NA | TRBJ1-5 | TRBV6-6 | CASSSPGQPQHF | TGTGCCAGCAGTTCCCCAGGGCAGCCCCAGCATTTT